The 2 T cell receptor beta chains below all came from one sample that was sequenced in a study of cytomegalovirus exposure and HLA in healthy donors. Generated by immunoSEQ multiplex PCR, the TCRdb table keeps only in-frame clones and is missing some. The profile shows 250,000 to 400,000 clones, about nine tenths of them singletons. The sequenced material came from PBMCs. These receptors all come from a woman in her 30s in good health and CMV-seropositive.

The chain has TRBV10-3 and TRBJ2-3; no clear D gene. This CDR3 region has 12 residues. Germline loops: CDR1 ENHRY, CDR2 SYGVKD. V was clipped by 6 bases and J by 12 bases, with 16 bases between them. CDR3 nucleotide sequence: TGTGCCATCAGCGAGAGCCCCCCTAACCAGTATTTT. Protein sequence: CAISESPPNQYF.

This clone has a single count. The V call is TRBV14, the J call TRBJ2-7, with 10 bases fitting TRBD1. Unmatched junction bases numbered 5, after V lost 1 base and J lost 5 bases. CDR1 is SGHDN and CDR2 is FVKESK in the germline V gene. This CDR3 is built from 15 residues. The CDR3 here is CASSQGDRGFDEQYF. The CDR3 coding sequence is TGTGCCAGCAGCCAAGGGGACAGGGGCTTCGACGAGCAGTACTTC.